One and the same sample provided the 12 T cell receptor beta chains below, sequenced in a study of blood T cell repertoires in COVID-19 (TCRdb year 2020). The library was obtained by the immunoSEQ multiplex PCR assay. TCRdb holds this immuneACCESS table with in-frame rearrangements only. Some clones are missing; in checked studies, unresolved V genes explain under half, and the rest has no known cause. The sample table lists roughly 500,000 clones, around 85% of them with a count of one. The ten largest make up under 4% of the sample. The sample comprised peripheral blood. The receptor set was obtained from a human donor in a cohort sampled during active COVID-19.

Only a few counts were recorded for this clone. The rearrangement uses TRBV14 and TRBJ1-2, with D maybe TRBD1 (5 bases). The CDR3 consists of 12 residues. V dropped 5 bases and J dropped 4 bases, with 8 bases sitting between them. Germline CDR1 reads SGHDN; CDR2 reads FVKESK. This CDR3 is CASSMQGYGYTF. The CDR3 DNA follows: TGTGCCAGCAGCATGCAGGGCTATGGCTACACCTTC.

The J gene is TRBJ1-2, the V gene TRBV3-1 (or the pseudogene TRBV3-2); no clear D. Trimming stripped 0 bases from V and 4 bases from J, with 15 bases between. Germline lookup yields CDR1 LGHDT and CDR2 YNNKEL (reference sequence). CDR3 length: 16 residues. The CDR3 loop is CASSQEAARIGYGYTF. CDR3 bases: TGTGCCAGCAGCCAAGAAGCCGCCCGAATCGGCTATGGCTACACCTTC.

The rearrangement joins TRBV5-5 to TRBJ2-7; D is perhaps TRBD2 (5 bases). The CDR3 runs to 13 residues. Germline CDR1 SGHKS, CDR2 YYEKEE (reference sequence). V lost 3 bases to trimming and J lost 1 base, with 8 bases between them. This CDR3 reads CASSYRGSYEQYF. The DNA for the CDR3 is TGTGCCAGCAGCTACAGAGGGTCCTACGAGCAGTACTTC.

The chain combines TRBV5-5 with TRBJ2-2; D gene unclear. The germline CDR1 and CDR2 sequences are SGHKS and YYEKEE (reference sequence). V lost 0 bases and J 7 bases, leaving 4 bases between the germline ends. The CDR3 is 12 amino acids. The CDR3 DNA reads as TGTGCCAGCAGCTTGGCTCTCGGGGAGCTGTTTTTT. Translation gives CASSLALGELFF.

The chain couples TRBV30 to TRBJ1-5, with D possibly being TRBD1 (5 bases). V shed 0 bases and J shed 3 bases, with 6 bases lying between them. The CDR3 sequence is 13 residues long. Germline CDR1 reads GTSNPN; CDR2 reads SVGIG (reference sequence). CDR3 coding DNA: TGTGCCTGGAGTGTAGGGGTCAATCAGCCCCAGCATTTT. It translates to CAWSVGVNQPQHF.

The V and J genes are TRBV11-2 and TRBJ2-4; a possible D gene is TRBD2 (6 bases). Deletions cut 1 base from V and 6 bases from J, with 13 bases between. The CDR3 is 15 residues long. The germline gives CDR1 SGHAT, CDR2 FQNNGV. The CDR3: CASSLVTGVGNIQYF. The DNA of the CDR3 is TGTGCCAGCAGCTTAGTGACGGGGGTAGGAAACATTCAGTACTTC.

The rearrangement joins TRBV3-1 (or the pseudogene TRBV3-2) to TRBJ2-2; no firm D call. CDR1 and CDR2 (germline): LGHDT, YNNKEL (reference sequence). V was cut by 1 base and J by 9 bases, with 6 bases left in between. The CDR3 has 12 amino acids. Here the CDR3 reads CASSQARRELFF. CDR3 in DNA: TGTGCCAGCAGCCAAGCCCGTAGGGAGCTGTTTTTT.

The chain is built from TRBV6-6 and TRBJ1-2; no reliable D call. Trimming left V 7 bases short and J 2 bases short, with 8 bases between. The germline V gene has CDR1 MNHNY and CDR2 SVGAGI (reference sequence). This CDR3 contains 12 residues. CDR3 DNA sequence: TGTGCCAGCACCCCCCAGAACTATGGCTACACCTTC. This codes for CASTPQNYGYTF.

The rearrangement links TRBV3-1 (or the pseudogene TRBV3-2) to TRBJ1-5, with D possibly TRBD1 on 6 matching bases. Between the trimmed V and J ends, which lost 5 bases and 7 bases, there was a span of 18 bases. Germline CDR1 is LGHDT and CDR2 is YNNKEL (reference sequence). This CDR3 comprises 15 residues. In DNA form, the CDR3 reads TGTGCCAGCAGCTCTAGGACAGCCCCCCAACAGCCCCAGCATTTT. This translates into CASSSRTAPQQPQHF.

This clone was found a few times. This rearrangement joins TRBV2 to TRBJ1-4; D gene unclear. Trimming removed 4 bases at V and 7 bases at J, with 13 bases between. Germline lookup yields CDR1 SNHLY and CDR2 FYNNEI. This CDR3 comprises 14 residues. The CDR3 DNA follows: TGTGCCAGCAGTGTTACAGTAGCGAGTGAAAAACTGTTTTTT. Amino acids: CASSVTVASEKLFF.

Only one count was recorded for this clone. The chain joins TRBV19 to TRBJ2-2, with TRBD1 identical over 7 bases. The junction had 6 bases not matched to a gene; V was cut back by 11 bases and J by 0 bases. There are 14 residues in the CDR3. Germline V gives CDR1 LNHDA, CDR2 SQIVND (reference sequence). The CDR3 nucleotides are TGTGCCGTAAAAACAGGGGCGAACACCGGGGAGCTGTTTTTT. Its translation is CAVKTGANTGELFF.

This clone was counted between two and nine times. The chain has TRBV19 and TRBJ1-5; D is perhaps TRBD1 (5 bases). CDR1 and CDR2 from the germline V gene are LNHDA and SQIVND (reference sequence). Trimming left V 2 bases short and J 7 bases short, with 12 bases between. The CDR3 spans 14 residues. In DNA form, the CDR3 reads TGTGCCAGTAGTATACCCAACAGGCGACAGCCCCAGCATTTT. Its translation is CASSIPNRRQPQHF.